Following are 5 T cell receptor beta chains from one sample sequenced in a study of metastatic and nonmetastatic thyroid tumors. No patient received treatment before thyroid surgery. TCRdb re-analyzed the PCR reads using MiXCR. The sample lists roughly 27,000 clones, roughly 25% occurring once. Sequencing input: blood. The receptors stem from a female donor with papillary thyroid cancer or a benign thyroid nodule (not recorded which). Some clones in this sample may be carry-over from other donors' samples.

This clone was observed many times. V is TRBV14 and J is TRBJ2-5, with D unresolved. V lost 8 bases to trimming and J lost 3 bases, with 13 bases between them. The CDR3 has 13 amino acids. Germline CDR1 reads SGHDN; CDR2 reads FVKESK. In DNA form, the CDR3 reads TGTGCCAGCCGACGTTGGAGCGAAGAGACCCAGTACTTC. It specifies CASRRWSEETQYF.

This clone was found a few times. A much larger clonotype is one base distant, so this may be a read error. The chain joins TRBV12-3 or TRBV12-4 to TRBJ2-3; 8 bases agree with TRBD1. V was pared by 6 bases and J by 7 bases, with 12 bases of the junction left unmatched. The CDR3 runs 15 residues. In DNA, the CDR3 is TGTGCCAGCAGCTTCCAGGGGGCAAGTACATATACGCAGTATTTT. Its translation: CASSFQGASTYTQYF.

This clone has ten or more counts. The chain has TRBV28 and TRBJ2-7, with a tentative D call TRBD2 (6 bases). The CDR3 consists of 14 residues. Trimming pared 2 bases from V and 3 bases from J, leaving 11 bases between. CDR1 and CDR2 from the germline V gene are MDHEN and SYDVKM. CDR3 coding DNA: TGTGCCAGCAGTTTAGGGGGGAATCTCTACGAGCAGTACTTC. It specifies CASSLGGNLYEQYF.

The rearrangement joins TRBV27 to TRBJ2-7, with TRBD2 identical over 14 bases. Germline V gives CDR1 MNHEY, CDR2 SMNVEV (reference sequence). V lost 4 bases, J lost 5 bases, and 4 bases stayed unmatched. This CDR3 is built from 15 residues. CDR3 protein: CASSYGTSGSDEQYF. The CDR3 DNA follows: TGTGCCAGCAGTTACGGGACTAGCGGGAGCGACGAGCAGTACTTC.

This clone has ten or more counts. This sequence joins TRBV5-8 and TRBJ2-3, with D possibly being TRBD2 (5 bases). V was clipped by 2 bases and J by 6 bases, with 13 bases between them. This CDR3 has 14 residues. From germline, CDR1 is SGHTS and CDR2 YDEGEE. CDR3 coding DNA: TGTGCCAGCAGCTTAAGCGGTCTTGGGGATACGCAGTATTTT. Translating gives CASSLSGLGDTQYF. Together with reference TRBV5-8 and TRBJ2-3, the CDR3 gives the full variable domain: EAGVTQSPTHLIKTRGQQATLRCSPISGHTSVYWYQQALGLGLQFLLWYDEGEERNRGNFPPRFSGRQFPNYSSELNVNALELEDSALYLCASSLSGLGDTQYFGPGTRLTVL.